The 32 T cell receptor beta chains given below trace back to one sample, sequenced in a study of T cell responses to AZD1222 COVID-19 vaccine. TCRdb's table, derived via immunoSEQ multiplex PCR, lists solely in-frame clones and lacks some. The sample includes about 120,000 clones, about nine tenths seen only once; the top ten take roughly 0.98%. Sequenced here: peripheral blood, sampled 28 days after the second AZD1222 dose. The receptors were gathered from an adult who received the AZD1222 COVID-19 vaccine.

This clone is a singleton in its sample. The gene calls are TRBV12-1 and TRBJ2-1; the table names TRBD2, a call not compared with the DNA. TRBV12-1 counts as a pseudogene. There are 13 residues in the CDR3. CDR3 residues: CASSSGPRNEQFF. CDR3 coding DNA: TGTGCCAGCAGCAGCGGACCCCGGAATGAGCAGTTCTTC.

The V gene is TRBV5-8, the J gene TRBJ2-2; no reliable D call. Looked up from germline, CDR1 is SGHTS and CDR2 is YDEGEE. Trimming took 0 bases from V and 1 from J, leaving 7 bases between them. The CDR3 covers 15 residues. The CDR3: CASSLGRMNTGELFF. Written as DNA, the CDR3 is TGTGCCAGCAGCTTGGGACGGATGAACACCGGGGAGCTGTTTTTT. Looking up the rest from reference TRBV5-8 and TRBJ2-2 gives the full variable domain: EAGVTQSPTHLIKTRGQQATLRCSPISGHTSVYWYQQALGLGLQFLLWYDEGEERNRGNFPPRFSGRQFPNYSSELNVNALELEDSALYLCASSLGRMNTGELFFGEGSRLTVL.

The CDR3 DNA is TGTGCCAGCAGTCCTGACTATGGGTTTAATTCACCCCTCCACTTT. Translating it yields CASSPDYGFNSPLHF. V gene TRBV5-4 combines with J gene TRBJ1-6; D gene unclear. Germline assignment: CDR1 SGHNT and CDR2 YYREEE (reference sequence). This CDR3 region has 15 residues. The V gene lost 5 bases and the J gene lost 6 bases, with 15 bases spanning the gap. Together with reference TRBV5-4 and TRBJ1-6, the CDR3 gives the full variable domain: ETGVTQSPTHLIKTRGQQVTLRCSSQSGHNTVSWYQQALGQGPQFIFQYYREEENGRGNFPPRFSGLQFPNYSSELNVNALELDDSALYLCASSPDYGFNSPLHFGNGTRLTVT.

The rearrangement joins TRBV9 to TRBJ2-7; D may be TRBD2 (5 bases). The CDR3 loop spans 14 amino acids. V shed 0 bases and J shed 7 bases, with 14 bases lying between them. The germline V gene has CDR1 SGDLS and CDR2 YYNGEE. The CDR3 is CASSVGEPQREQYF. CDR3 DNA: TGTGCCAGCAGCGTAGGTGAGCCCCAGCGGGAGCAGTACTTC.

The CDR3 loop is CASRPMLYRGLRTEAFF. The CDR3 nucleotides read TGTGCCAGCAGACCGATGCTGTACAGGGGTCTAAGGACTGAAGCTTTCTTT. The chain recombines TRBV5-6 with TRBJ1-1, with TRBD1 matching over 7 bases. This CDR3 is built from 17 residues. With 5 bases clipped from V and 5 bases from J, the junction kept 18 bases outside the gene matches. Germline values: CDR1 SGHDT, CDR2 YYEEEE.

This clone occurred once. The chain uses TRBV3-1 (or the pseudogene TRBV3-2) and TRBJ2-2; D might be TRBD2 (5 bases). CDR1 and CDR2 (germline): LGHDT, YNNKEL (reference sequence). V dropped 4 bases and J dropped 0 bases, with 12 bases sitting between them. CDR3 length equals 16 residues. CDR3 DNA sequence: TGTGCCAGCAGCCGGTACGTAGCGTCGAACACCGGGGAGCTGTTTTTT. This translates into CASSRYVASNTGELFF.

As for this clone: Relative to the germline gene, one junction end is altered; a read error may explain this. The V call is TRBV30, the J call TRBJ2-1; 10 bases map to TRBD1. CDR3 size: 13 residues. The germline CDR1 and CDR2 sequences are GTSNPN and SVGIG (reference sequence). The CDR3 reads CGWDRGYYNEQFF. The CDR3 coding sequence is TGTGGCTGGGACAGGGGTTACTACAATGAGCAGTTCTTC.

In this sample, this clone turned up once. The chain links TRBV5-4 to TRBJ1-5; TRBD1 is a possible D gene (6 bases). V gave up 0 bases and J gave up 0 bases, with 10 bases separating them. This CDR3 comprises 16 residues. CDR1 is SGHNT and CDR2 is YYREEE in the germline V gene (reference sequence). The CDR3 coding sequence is TGTGCCAGCAGCTTGGCCCGGACAGATAGCAATCAGCCCCAGCATTTT. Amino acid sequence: CASSLARTDSNQPQHF.

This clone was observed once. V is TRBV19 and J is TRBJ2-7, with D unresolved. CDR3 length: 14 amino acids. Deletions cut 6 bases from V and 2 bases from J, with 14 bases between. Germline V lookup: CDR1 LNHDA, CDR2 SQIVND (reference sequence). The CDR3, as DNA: TGTGCCAGTAGCGCGGACGGGTCGACCTACGAGCAGTACTTC. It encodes CASSADGSTYEQYF. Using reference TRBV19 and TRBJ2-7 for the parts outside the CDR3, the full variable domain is DGGITQSPKYLFRKEGQNVTLSCEQNLNHDAMYWYRQDPGQGLRLIYYSQIVNDFQKGDIAEGYSVSREKKESFPLTVTSAQKNPTAFYLCASSADGSTYEQYFGPGTRLTVT.

Here the CDR3 reads CSASRQDSNQPQHF. The CDR3 nucleotides read TGCAGTGCTAGTAGACAGGATAGCAATCAGCCCCAGCATTTT. The chain joins TRBV20-1 to TRBJ1-5; a weak D match, TRBD1 (6 bases). The germline V gene encodes CDR1 DFQATT and CDR2 SNEGSKA (reference sequence). V was cut by 3 bases and J by 0 bases, with 9 bases left in between. The CDR3 contains 14 residues.

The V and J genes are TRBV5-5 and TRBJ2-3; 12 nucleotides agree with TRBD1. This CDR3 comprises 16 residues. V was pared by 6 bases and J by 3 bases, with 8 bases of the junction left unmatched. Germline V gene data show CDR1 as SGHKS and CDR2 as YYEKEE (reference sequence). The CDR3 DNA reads TGTGCCAGCACACCCGGGACAGGGGGCTGGACAGATACGCAGTATTTT. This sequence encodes CASTPGTGGWTDTQYF.

This CDR3 is CASSWIGQPQHF. CDR3 coding DNA: TGTGCCAGCAGCTGGATTGGGCAGCCCCAGCATTTT. V and J are TRBV5-8 and TRBJ1-5, with D hard to call. Trimming took 3 bases from V and 7 from J, leaving 8 bases between them. This CDR3 is built from 12 residues. Germline V lookup: CDR1 SGHTS, CDR2 YDEGEE. Variable domain in full (rest from reference TRBV5-8 and TRBJ1-5): EAGVTQSPTHLIKTRGQQATLRCSPISGHTSVYWYQQALGLGLQFLLWYDEGEERNRGNFPPRFSGRQFPNYSSELNVNALELEDSALYLCASSWIGQPQHFGDGTRLSIL.

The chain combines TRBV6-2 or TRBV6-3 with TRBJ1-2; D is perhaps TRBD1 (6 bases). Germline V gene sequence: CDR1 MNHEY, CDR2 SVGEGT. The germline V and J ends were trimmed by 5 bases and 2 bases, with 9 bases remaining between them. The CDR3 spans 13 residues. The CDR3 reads CASSRQVNYGYTF. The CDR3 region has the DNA TGTGCCAGCAGTCGACAGGTGAACTATGGCTACACCTTC.

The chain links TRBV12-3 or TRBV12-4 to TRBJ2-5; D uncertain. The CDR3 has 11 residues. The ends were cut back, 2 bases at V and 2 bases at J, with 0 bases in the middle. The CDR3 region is CASSLQETQYF. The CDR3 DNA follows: TGTGCCAGCAGTTTACAAGAGACCCAGTACTTC.

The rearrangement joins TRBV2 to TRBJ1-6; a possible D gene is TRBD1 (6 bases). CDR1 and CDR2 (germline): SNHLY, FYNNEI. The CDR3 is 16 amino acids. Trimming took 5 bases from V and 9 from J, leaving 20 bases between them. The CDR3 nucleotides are TGTGCCAGCAGTCCCGCCGGGGGCGGGGGGGGTTCACCCCTCCACTTT. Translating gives CASSPAGGGGGSPLHF.

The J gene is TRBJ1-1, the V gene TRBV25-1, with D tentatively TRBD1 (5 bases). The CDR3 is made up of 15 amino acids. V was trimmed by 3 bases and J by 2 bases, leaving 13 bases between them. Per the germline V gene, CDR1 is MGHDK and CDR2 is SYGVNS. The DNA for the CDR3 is TGTGCCAGCAGTGAGTCGGGACTTTATAACACTGAAGCTTTCTTT. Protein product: CASSESGLYNTEAFF. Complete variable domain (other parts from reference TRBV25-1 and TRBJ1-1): EADIYQTPRYLVIGTGKKITLECSQTMGHDKMYWYQQDPGMELHLIHYSYGVNSTEKGDLSSESTVSRIRTEHFPLTLESARPSHTSQYLCASSESGLYNTEAFFGQGTRLTVV.

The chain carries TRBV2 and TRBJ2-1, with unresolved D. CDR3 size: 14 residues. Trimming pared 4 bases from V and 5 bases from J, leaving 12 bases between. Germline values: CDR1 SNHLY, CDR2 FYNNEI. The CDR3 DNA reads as TGTGCCAGCAGTGTTGGCGCCCAACACAATGAGCAGTTCTTC. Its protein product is CASSVGAQHNEQFF.

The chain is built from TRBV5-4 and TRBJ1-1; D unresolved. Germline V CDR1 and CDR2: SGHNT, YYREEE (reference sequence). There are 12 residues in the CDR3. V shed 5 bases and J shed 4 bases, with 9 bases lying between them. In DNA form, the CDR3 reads TGTGCCAGCAGGGGCGAGAGCACTGAAGCTTTCTTT. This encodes CASRGESTEAFF.

CDR3 nucleotide sequence: TGTGCCACCAGCAGAGGACAGGGGGCCACAGATACGCAGTATTTT. Its protein product is CATSRGQGATDTQYF. The chain joins TRBV15 to TRBJ2-3; TRBD1 matches 10 bases. This CDR3 comprises 15 residues. Trimming removed 1 base from V and 2 bases from J; junction bases left unmatched: 0. Germline values: CDR1 LNHNV, CDR2 YYDKDF (reference sequence).

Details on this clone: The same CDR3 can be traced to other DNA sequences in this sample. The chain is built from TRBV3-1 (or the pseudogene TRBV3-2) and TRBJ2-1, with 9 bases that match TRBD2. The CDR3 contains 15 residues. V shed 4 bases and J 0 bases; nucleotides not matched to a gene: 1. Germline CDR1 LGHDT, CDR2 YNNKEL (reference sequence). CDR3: CASSPGLASYNEQFF. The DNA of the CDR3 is TGTGCCAGCAGCCCGGGACTAGCCTCCTACAATGAGCAGTTCTTC.

The CDR3 DNA follows: TGTGCCAGTAGTATAGATTTGGGCACTGGAAACACCATATATTTT. It translates to CASSIDLGTGNTIYF. The V gene is TRBV19, the J gene TRBJ1-3; D uncertain. The CDR3 spans 15 residues. V was shortened by 0 bases and J by 2 bases, with 8 bases between the two germline ends. Germline V gene data show CDR1 as LNHDA and CDR2 as SQIVND (reference sequence).

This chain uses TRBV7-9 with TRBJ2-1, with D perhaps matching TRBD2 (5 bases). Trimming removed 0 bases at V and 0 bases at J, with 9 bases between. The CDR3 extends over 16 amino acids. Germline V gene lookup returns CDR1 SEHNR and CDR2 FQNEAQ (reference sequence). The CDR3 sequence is CASSLAPAGSYNEQFF. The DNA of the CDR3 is TGTGCCAGCAGCTTAGCGCCCGCGGGCTCCTACAATGAGCAGTTCTTC.

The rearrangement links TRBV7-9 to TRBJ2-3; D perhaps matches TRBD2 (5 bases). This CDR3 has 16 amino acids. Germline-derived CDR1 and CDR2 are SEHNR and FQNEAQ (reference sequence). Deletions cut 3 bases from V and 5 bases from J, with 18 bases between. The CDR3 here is CASSFPPERDRDTQYF. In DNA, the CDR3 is TGTGCCAGCAGCTTCCCCCCGGAACGGGATAGAGATACGCAGTATTTT.

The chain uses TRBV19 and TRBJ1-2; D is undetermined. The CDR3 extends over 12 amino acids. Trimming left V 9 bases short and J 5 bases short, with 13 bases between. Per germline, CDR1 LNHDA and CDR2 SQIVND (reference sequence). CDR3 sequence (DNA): TGTGCCAGCAAGTGGAGCAGGTATGGCTACACCTTC. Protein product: CASKWSRYGYTF.

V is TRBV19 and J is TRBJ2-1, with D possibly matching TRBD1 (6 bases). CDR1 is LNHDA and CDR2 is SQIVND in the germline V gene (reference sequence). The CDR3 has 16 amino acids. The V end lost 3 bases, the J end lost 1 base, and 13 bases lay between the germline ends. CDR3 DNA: TGTGCCAGTAGTATGAAGGCGCAGGGGTCCTACAATGAGCAGTTCTTC. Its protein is CASSMKAQGSYNEQFF. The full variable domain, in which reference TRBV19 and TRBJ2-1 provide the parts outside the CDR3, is DGGITQSPKYLFRKEGQNVTLSCEQNLNHDAMYWYRQDPGQGLRLIYYSQIVNDFQKGDIAEGYSVSREKKESFPLTVTSAQKNPTAFYLCASSMKAQGSYNEQFFGPGTRLTVL.

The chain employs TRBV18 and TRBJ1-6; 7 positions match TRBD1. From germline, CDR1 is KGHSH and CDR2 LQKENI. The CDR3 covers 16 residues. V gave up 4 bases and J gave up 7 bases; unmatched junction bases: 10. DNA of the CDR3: TGTGCCAGCTCACTCCCCGGCGGCAGGGGGAATTCACCCCTCCACTTT. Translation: CASSLPGGRGNSPLHF.

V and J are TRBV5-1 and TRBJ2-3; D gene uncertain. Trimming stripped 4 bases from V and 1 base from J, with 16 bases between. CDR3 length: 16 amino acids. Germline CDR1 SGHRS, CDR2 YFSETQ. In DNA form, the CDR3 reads TGCGCCAGCAGCCCGGATGGGGTCCTCCGCACAGATACGCAGTATTTT. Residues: CASSPDGVLRTDTQYF.

The CDR3 protein is CASSVGGQAGYGYTF. DNA for the CDR3: TGTGCCAGCAGCGTAGGGGGGCAGGCTGGCTATGGCTACACCTTC. This chain joins TRBV9 and TRBJ1-2; D might be TRBD1 (6 bases). Germline values: CDR1 SGDLS, CDR2 YYNGEE. This CDR3 has 15 amino acids. The ends were cut back, 0 bases at V and 4 bases at J, with 13 bases in the middle.

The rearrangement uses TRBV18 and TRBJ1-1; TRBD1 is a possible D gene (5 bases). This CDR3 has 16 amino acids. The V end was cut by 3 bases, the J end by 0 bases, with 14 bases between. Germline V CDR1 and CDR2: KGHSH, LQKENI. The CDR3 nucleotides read TGTGCCAGCTCACCGTCCAGGGCCGAAGTGAACACTGAAGCTTTCTTT. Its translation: CASSPSRAEVNTEAFF.

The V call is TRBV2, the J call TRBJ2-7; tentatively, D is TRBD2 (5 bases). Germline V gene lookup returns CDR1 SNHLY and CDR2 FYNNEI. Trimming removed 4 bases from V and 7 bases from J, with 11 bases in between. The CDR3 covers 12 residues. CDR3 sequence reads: CASSGRRAEQYF. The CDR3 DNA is TGTGCCAGCAGTGGAAGGCGGGCAGAGCAGTACTTC.

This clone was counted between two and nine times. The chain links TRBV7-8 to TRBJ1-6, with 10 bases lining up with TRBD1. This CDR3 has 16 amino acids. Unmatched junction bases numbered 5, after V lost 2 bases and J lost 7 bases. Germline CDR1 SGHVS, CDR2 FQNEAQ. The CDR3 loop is CASSLRGDRGNSPLHF. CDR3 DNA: TGTGCCAGCAGCTTACGGGGGGACAGGGGAAATTCACCCCTCCACTTT.

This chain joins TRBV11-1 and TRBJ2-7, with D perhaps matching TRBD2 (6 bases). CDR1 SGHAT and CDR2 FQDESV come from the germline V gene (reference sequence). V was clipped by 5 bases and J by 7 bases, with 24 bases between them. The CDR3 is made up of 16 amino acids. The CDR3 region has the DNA TGTGCCAGCAGCCTAGAGGAGGGACGGTGGAAGTGGGAGCAGTACTTC. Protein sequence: CASSLEEGRWKWEQYF.